A single sample gave rise to the 24 T cell receptor beta chains below, sequenced in a study of radiation and T cells in renal cell carcinoma. Specified time point: blood 4 weeks post-SBRT, at nephrectomy. Treatment here: 15 Gy SBRT to primary tumor, nephrectomy 4 weeks later. Measured with immunoSEQ multiplex PCR; TCRdb has only the in-frame clones, and not every one. This table has 97,000 or so clones, around 83% appearing once. The sample consisted of blood, taken from a patient whose treatment included radiotherapy and nephrectomy. The receptors were gathered from a man aged 55 to 70 with renal cell carcinoma.

The gene calls are TRBV6-5 and TRBJ2-7; TRBD1 matches at 9 bases. V was clipped by 0 bases and J by 6 bases; unmatched bases: 9. The CDR3 runs to 16 residues. Germline V lookup: CDR1 MNHEY, CDR2 SVGAGI. The CDR3 region is CASSYSSGTGSGEQYF. DNA of the CDR3: TGTGCCAGCAGTTACTCTTCCGGGACAGGGTCGGGCGAGCAGTACTTC.

The chain combines TRBV11-2 with TRBJ1-1, with TRBD1 as a possible D gene (6 bases). The germline gives CDR1 SGHAT, CDR2 FQNNGV. V lost 2 bases and J lost 7, with 11 bases in between. The CDR3 is 13 residues long. The CDR3 DNA follows: TGTGCCAGCAGCTTAATAGAGGACAGTGAAGCTTTCTTT. Protein sequence: CASSLIEDSEAFF.

As for this clone: The same CDR3 arises from other DNA sequences in this sample as well. This chain connects TRBV5-1 to TRBJ1-4; D remains unclear. Trimming stripped 0 bases from V and 6 bases from J, with 6 bases between. Germline values: CDR1 SGHRS, CDR2 YFSETQ. This CDR3 has 13 residues. As DNA, the CDR3 is TGCGCCAGCAGCTTGGAGGTGGATGAAAAACTGTTTTTT. Translated: CASSLEVDEKLFF.

The V and J genes are TRBV28 and TRBJ1-4; the D gene is possibly TRBD1 (6 bases). The CDR3 totals 22 residues. Trimming shortened V by 4 bases and J by 4 bases, and 34 bases separated the two germline ends. The germline V gene has CDR1 MDHEN and CDR2 SYDVKM. CDR3 residues: CASSSPLFSDGPQGRSNEKLFF. The DNA of the CDR3 is TGTGCCAGCAGTTCTCCCTTGTTTAGTGACGGCCCCCAGGGGAGGAGTAATGAAAAACTGTTTTTT.

J is TRBJ2-6 and V is TRBV7-9, with D uncertain. Germline-derived CDR1 and CDR2 are SEHNR and FQNEAQ (reference sequence). V gave up 4 bases and J gave up 1 base, with 14 bases separating them. The CDR3 runs 17 residues. CDR3 in DNA: TGTGCCAGCAGCTCACCATCCTCGATGTCTGGGGCCAACGTCCTGACTTTC. Residues: CASSSPSSMSGANVLTF. The full variable domain, with the rest looked up from reference TRBV7-9 and TRBJ2-6, is DTGVSQNPRHKITKRGQNVTFRCDPISEHNRLYWYRQTLGQGPEFLTYFQNEAQLEKSRLLSDRFSAERPKGSFSTLEIQRTEQGDSAMYLCASSSPSSMSGANVLTFGAGSRLTVL.

This clone was observed once. V is TRBV5-6 and J is TRBJ2-3, with 12 bases fitting TRBD2. CDR3 length equals 16 residues. Germline CDR1 reads SGHDT; CDR2 reads YYEEEE. Trimming removed 1 base from V and 4 bases from J; junction bases left unmatched: 4. The CDR3 protein is CASSLPASGRADTQYF. CDR3 in DNA: TGTGCCAGCAGCTTGCCCGCTAGCGGGAGGGCAGATACGCAGTATTTT.

The CDR3 DNA follows: TGCGCCAGCAGCTTGCCTTTTGATAACAATGAGCAGTTCTTC. Its protein product is CASSLPFDNNEQFF. J is TRBJ2-1 and V is TRBV5-1, with no clear D. CDR1 and CDR2 (germline): SGHRS, YFSETQ. Trimming pared 1 base from V and 5 bases from J, leaving 10 bases between. The CDR3 has 14 residues.

The gene calls are TRBV5-6 and TRBJ2-3; a possible D gene is TRBD2 (5 bases). V was cut by 4 bases and J by 1 base, with 13 bases left in between. This CDR3 has 15 residues. Germline V lookup: CDR1 SGHDT, CDR2 YYEEEE. CDR3 loop: CASSPLDFGTDTQYF. CDR3 DNA sequence: TGTGCCAGCAGCCCACTAGATTTCGGCACAGATACGCAGTATTTT.

The chain couples TRBV10-2 to TRBJ1-2, with D possibly TRBD1 on 5 matching bases. Germline V gives CDR1 WSHSY, CDR2 SAAADI. Trimming cost V 4 bases and J 6 bases, with 15 bases left between them. The CDR3 consists of 14 residues. The CDR3, as DNA: TGCGCCAGCAGTGGCAACAGGTCGGTGAATGGCTACACCTTC. As protein: CASSGNRSVNGYTF.

The chain employs TRBV5-4 and TRBJ1-5; the D is unclear. V shed 0 bases and J shed 4 bases, with 5 bases lying between them. The CDR3 is 13 amino acids. Germline CDR1 is SGHNT and CDR2 is YYREEE (reference sequence). Here the CDR3 DNA reads TGTGCCAGCAGCTTGGAAACAAATCAGCCCCAGCATTTT. This encodes CASSLETNQPQHF.

This clone was seen a handful of times. This sequence joins TRBV7-2 and TRBJ1-5; TRBD1 is a possible D gene (6 bases). The length of the CDR3 is 13 residues. The germline V and J ends were trimmed by 0 bases and 7 bases, with 7 bases remaining between them. Germline V lookup: CDR1 SGHTA, CDR2 FQGNSA. In DNA form, the CDR3 reads TGTGCCAGCAGCTTAGCGGGGGGCCAGCCCCAGCATTTT. Protein: CASSLAGGQPQHF.

This rearrangement joins TRBV7-3 to TRBJ1-2, with a weak D call TRBD1 (6 bases). The V end was cut by 3 bases, the J end by 6 bases, with 23 bases between. The CDR3 has 17 amino acids. The germline CDR1 and CDR2 sequences are SGHTA and FQGTGA. The CDR3: CASSLRGGTPGIDGYTF. The CDR3 DNA follows: TGTGCCAGCAGCTTGCGAGGGGGAACCCCTGGCATTGATGGCTACACCTTC.

Only a few counts were recorded for this clone. The chain recombines TRBV5-6 with TRBJ2-1; 9 bases match TRBD2. Germline V gene lookup returns CDR1 SGHDT and CDR2 YYEEEE. The trim removed 4 bases at V and 6 bases at J, leaving 11 bases unmatched. The length of the CDR3 is 16 residues. CDR3 region: CASSLISGSVVNEQFF. For the CDR3, the DNA is TGTGCCAGCAGCCTGATTAGCGGGAGTGTAGTCAATGAGCAGTTCTTC.

This clone was picked up a small number of times. The chain recombines TRBV4-2 with TRBJ1-5; possibly TRBD1 for D (6 bases). Germline CDR1 reads LGHNA; CDR2 reads YNFKEQ. There are 15 residues in the CDR3. The V and J ends lost 3 bases and 7 bases respectively, with 16 bases between them. In DNA, the CDR3 is TGTGCCAGCAGCCAGGGGGGGGCGGGGATACAGCCCCAGCATTTT. This sequence encodes CASSQGGAGIQPQHF.

The V call is TRBV28, the J call TRBJ1-5, with a weak D call TRBD1 (6 bases). V was pared by 7 bases and J by 0 bases, with 10 bases between. From germline, CDR1 is MDHEN and CDR2 SYDVKM. The CDR3 extends over 14 amino acids. The CDR3 sequence is CASTRGPSNQPQHF. The CDR3 nucleotides are TGTGCCAGCACCAGGGGTCCTAGCAATCAGCCCCAGCATTTT.

This chain links TRBV27 with TRBJ2-3; 7 nucleotides match TRBD2. Germline-derived CDR1 and CDR2 are MNHEY and SMNVEV (reference sequence). Losses at the gene ends were 6 bases for V and 3 bases for J; bases not matched to a gene: 12. This CDR3 has 16 residues. CDR3 region: CASSPGGYIATDTQYF. CDR3 sequence (DNA): TGTGCCAGCAGCCCGGGGGGTTATATTGCTACAGATACGCAGTATTTT.

The chain has TRBV2 and TRBJ1-5; D is unresolved. CDR1 is SNHLY and CDR2 is FYNNEI in the germline V gene. The V end lost 5 bases, the J end lost 0 bases, and 5 bases lay between the germline ends. The CDR3 length is 13 residues. The CDR3 is CASSPTSNQPQHF. CDR3 sequence (DNA): TGTGCCAGCAGTCCTACTAGCAATCAGCCCCAGCATTTT.

The rearrangement joins TRBV2 to TRBJ1-5; no reliable D call. V was trimmed by 7 bases and J by 10 bases, leaving 26 bases between them. CDR1 and CDR2 from the germline V gene are SNHLY and FYNNEI. The CDR3 extends over 16 amino acids. The CDR3 is CASNLLNTVEDPPQHF. DNA of the CDR3: TGTGCCAGCAACCTATTGAACACGGTGGAGGATCCCCCCCAGCATTTT.

This clone is a singleton in its sample. The V call is TRBV19, the J call TRBJ1-3, with D unresolved. CDR3 size: 15 residues. V was trimmed by 5 bases and J by 4 bases, leaving 15 bases between them. Germline CDR1 is LNHDA and CDR2 is SQIVND (reference sequence). CDR3 residues: CASSPSRRGGNTIYF. The CDR3 DNA sequence: TGTGCCAGTAGTCCTTCCAGGAGAGGGGGAAACACCATATATTTT.

This clone appeared a few times. The V and J genes are TRBV5-4 and TRBJ2-3; no definite D call. The germline CDR1 and CDR2 sequences are SGHNT and YYREEE (reference sequence). V was clipped by 1 base and J by 5 bases, with 2 bases between them. The CDR3 covers 11 residues. The CDR3 here is CASSLKDTQYF. For the CDR3, the DNA is TGTGCCAGCAGCTTGAAAGATACGCAGTATTTT.

The V gene is TRBV21-1, the J gene TRBJ2-1; TRBD2 was called by the table and not checked on the DNA. TRBV21-1 is deemed a pseudogene. The CDR3 contains 17 residues. CDR3 amino acids: CASSKKHCRGLPREQFF. The CDR3 DNA reads as TGTGCCAGCAGCAAAAAACATTGCAGGGGACTACCGAGGGAGCAGTTCTTC.

The genes are TRBV10-3 and TRBJ2-2, with TRBD2 matching 13 bases. The V segment lost 10 bases and the J segment 2 bases; nucleotides outside the gene matches: 7. The CDR3 is 16 residues long. Looked up from germline, CDR1 is ENHRY and CDR2 is SYGVKD. The DNA of the CDR3 is TGTGCCACCGGGACTAGCGGGGCCCCTAACACCGGGGAGCTGTTTTTT. This gives the protein CATGTSGAPNTGELFF.

This clone has only a few counts. CDR3 protein: CASRTETSVTNQPQHF. The CDR3 DNA reads as TGTGCCAGCAGGACAGAGACTTCGGTGACCAATCAGCCCCAGCATTTT. The chain recombines TRBV28 with TRBJ1-5, with a possible D match to TRBD1 (5 bases). This CDR3 is built from 16 residues. Germline assignment: CDR1 MDHEN and CDR2 SYDVKM. Trimming shortened V by 6 bases and J by 3 bases, and 18 bases separated the two germline ends.

The rearrangement links TRBV27 to TRBJ2-7; the match to TRBD2 covers 11 bases. This CDR3 has 15 amino acids. V was pared by 4 bases and J by 3 bases, with 5 bases of the junction left unmatched. Looked up from germline, CDR1 is MNHEY and CDR2 is SMNVEV (reference sequence). CDR3: CASSSTSGIYYEQYF. CDR3 bases: TGTGCCAGCAGTTCGACTAGCGGGATTTACTACGAGCAGTACTTC.